This T cell receptor (beta chain) is from a study of PD-1 blockade in classical Hodgkin lymphoma (dated by TCRdb to 2018 to 2020). For the wider study: Nivolumab dosing was 3 mg/kg intravenously every 2 weeks, continuing until either disease progression or unacceptable toxicity. The study used TCR beta sequencing and CyTOF to define a peripheral blood immune signature of response to PD-1 blockade in classical Hodgkin lymphoma. Broader findings and caveats from the paper: Lower diversity was observed in patients in whom nivolumab was started less than 1 year after ASCT, and these patients were excluded from later analyses so that confounding by immune reconstitution would be avoided. Only a single clinical trial cohort was studied, and what caused the repertoire differences, possibly disease activity or prior therapy, remained undefined. Trial patients achieving complete response had baseline diversity similar to newly diagnosed patients, whereas partial responders and progressors had significantly lower diversity. A significant rise by C4D1 was seen in CD4+ but not CD8+ TCR diversity (p=0.0027 vs p=0.16), with the rise being most apparent in complete responders (p=0.02). Baseline TCR diversity was reported to be lower in newly diagnosed patients than in healthy donors, and even lower in relapsed/refractory patients.

Genomic DNA was extracted with the Qiagen DNeasy kit from unsorted PBMCs and from negatively selected CD4+ and CD8+ fractions. TCR beta CDR3 regions were amplified by immunoSEQ multiplex PCR using primers annealing to V and J segments. A synthetic immune receptor repertoire was used to minimize amplification bias, and any residual bias was removed computationally once sequencing was done. From the authors' description of their analysis: Custom Python scripts were used to quantify repertoire diversity as the Shannon entropy index. The unsorted, CD4+ and CD8+ repertoires were each analyzed separately, with the exception of combined analyses, where CD4+ and CD8+ sequences were merged in silico. Clonal expansion was defined as a frequency increase of at least 2-fold after treatment compared with C1D1, and clones undetected at baseline were assigned a pseudocount of 0.5. Singleton clones were defined as clones with 0 or 1 copy at C1D1, and non-singleton clones were defined as clones with 2 or more copies. By matching protein sequences in sorted samples from the same patient, clones expanded in unsorted samples were annotated as CD4+, CD8+ or unknown. Wilcoxon tests were applied to paired samples to test diversity changes from C1D1 to C4D1. TCRdb re-hosts the immuneACCESS table, in-frame sequences only. Its copies lack some clones; in the studies checked, an unresolved V gene accounts for under half of them, and the cause for the rest is not known. V, J and clone size were drawn from that table, and D and trimming were deduced from the DNA. The sample table lists approximately 4,700 clones, around four fifths of them with a count of one. The top ten hold approximately 25% of the sample.

The CDR3, cysteine through phenylalanine, is 15 amino acids long. Kept here is only the CDR3 DNA, which spans 45 bases and is read in frame from base 1. The germline V gene specifies ENHRY as CDR1 and SYGVKD as CDR2. The trim is 3 bases for V and 6 bases for J, with a gap of 15 bases between the germline ends. The time point label corresponds to: cycle 1 day 1 (C1D1), immediately before nivolumab initiation. Relapse after autologous stem cell transplantation had occurred in all trial patients, and cohorts A, B and C were distinguished by prior brentuximab vedotin exposure. CD8+ T cells were purified from thawed PBMCs by magnetic negative selection with a Miltenyi CD8+ T cell isolation kit. The trial cohort comprised 60 or so patients with relapsed/refractory classical Hodgkin lymphoma whose best overall responses were complete response, partial response or progressive disease. Trial patients were treated with single-agent nivolumab in the multi-cohort phase II CheckMate 205 trial. An independent review committee assessed best overall response by applying the 2007 International Working Group response criteria. Trial PBMCs were collected just before the start of nivolumab (C1D1) and during therapy at cycle 2 day 1 and cycle 4 day 1. Peripheral blood was collected in 8 mL Vacutainer Cell Preparation Tubes, from which PBMCs were isolated by centrifugation and then cryopreserved. Purified CD4+ and CD8+ fractions were prepared only for cases with an additional available PBMC sample. Magnetically labelled cells were depleted on LS columns in a quadroMACS separator, and the flow-through was collected as the purified fraction.

As concerns this clone: Its antigen target is currently unknown. No much larger clone exists at a distance of one base, and base qualities are not known.

The rearrangement joined TRBV10-3 to TRBJ1-5; the best D guess is TRBD1, with 6 bases matching. The specimen was CD8+ T cells from blood, collected at baseline. The receptor was isolated from a human donor with classical Hodgkin lymphoma. The DNA sequence is as follows: TGTGCCATCAGTGAAAAGGACAGTAAAGCTCAGCCCCAGCATTTT. Its amino acids are CAISEKDSKAQPQHF.